What follows are 26 T cell receptor beta chains derived from one specimen sequenced in a study of monozygotic twins with inflammatory bowel disease. TCRdb reanalyzed the 5' RACE reads and collapses them to one entry per CDR3 protein, without DNA. This repertoire includes around 450,000 distinct CDR3 sequences. The sequencing sample was made of blood. All receptors come from a human donor with ulcerative colitis or Crohn's disease, or a healthy co-twin of an affected twin (not recorded which).

The CDR3 loop is CASRPDGNSPLHF. The V call is TRBV7-9, the J call TRBJ1-6. The CDR3 extends over 13 amino acids. Germline CDR1 SEHNR, CDR2 FQNEAQ (reference sequence).

The chain joins TRBV28 to TRBJ1-5; lacking DNA, the TRBD1 call made by TCRdb goes unchecked. Germline CDR1 MDHEN, CDR2 SYDVKM. This CDR3 is 19 amino acids long. Here the CDR3 reads CASSSPGTGYFWGNQPQHF.

The chain uses TRBV5-1 and TRBJ1-1; lacking DNA, the TRBD1 call made by TCRdb goes unchecked. The CDR3 is 15 amino acids. Germline values: CDR1 SGHRS, CDR2 YFSETQ. Here the CDR3 reads CASSVTGGMETEAFF.

This chain uses TRBV20-1 with TRBJ2-7; TCRdb outputs TRBD1, but without DNA this stays unchecked. Looked up from germline, CDR1 is DFQATT and CDR2 is SNEGSKA (reference sequence). This CDR3 is built from 16 residues. CDR3 in amino acids: CSAQNPSGQAAYEQYF.

V gene TRBV29-1 combines with J gene TRBJ2-1. The CDR3 loop spans 11 amino acids. Germline CDR1 and CDR2: SQVTM and ANQGSEA. CDR3 protein: CSVDAYNEQFF.

The V call is TRBV5-1, the J call TRBJ1-2; no DNA is available, so the TRBD1 call from TCRdb remains unchecked. Germline V gene sequence: CDR1 SGHRS, CDR2 YFSETQ. This CDR3 is 13 amino acids long. CDR3 amino acids: CASSAGTGNGYTF.

This chain links TRBV19 with TRBJ2-7; TCRdb's D call, TRBD1, is unchecked because there is no DNA. CDR3 length equals 17 residues. In germline, CDR1 is LNHDA, CDR2 SQIVND (reference sequence). This chain's CDR3 is CASSIGRQGPSSYEQYF. Together with reference TRBV19 and TRBJ2-7, the CDR3 gives the full variable domain: DGGITQSPKYLFRKEGQNVTLSCEQNLNHDAMYWYRQDPGQGLRLIYYSQIVNDFQKGDIAEGYSVSREKKESFPLTVTSAQKNPTAFYLCASSIGRQGPSSYEQYFGPGTRLTVT.

V usage is TRBV4-3 and J usage is TRBJ2-1; TCRdb designates TRBD2, a call that cannot be tested without DNA. The germline V gene has CDR1 LGHNA and CDR2 YSLEER. The CDR3 totals 15 residues. CDR3 protein: CASSQDRDLGNEQFF.

This chain joins TRBV5-1 and TRBJ2-2; absent DNA, TCRdb's TRBD1 call cannot be checked. Germline CDR1 is SGHRS and CDR2 is YFSETQ. The length of the CDR3 is 15 residues. CDR3 region: CASRVGQENTGELFF.

The rearrangement joins TRBV7-2 to TRBJ2-5. Looked up from germline, CDR1 is SGHTA and CDR2 is FQGNSA. This CDR3 contains 13 residues. The CDR3 loop is CASSFKIGETQYF.

The chain links TRBV18 to TRBJ2-5; TCRdb reports TRBD1, a call that lacks DNA to check it against. The V gene's germline CDR1 is KGHSH and CDR2 LQKENI. This CDR3 region has 13 residues. This CDR3 reads CASSPGHAETQYF.

The chain combines TRBV5-1 with TRBJ2-2; TCRdb selects TRBD1, and the lack of DNA leaves this call unchecked. The CDR3 is made up of 15 amino acids. Per germline, CDR1 SGHRS and CDR2 YFSETQ. The CDR3 sequence: CASSWGDRNTGELFF.

The V gene is TRBV6-2 or TRBV6-3, the J gene TRBJ2-6; TCRdb selects TRBD2, and the lack of DNA leaves this call unchecked. CDR3 length: 16 residues. CDR1 is MNHEY and CDR2 is SVGEGT in the germline V gene. The CDR3 here is CASSPSGRTGANVLTF.

The chain has TRBV4-2 and TRBJ2-1. Germline loops: CDR1 LGHNA, CDR2 YNFKEQ. The CDR3 runs 16 residues. The CDR3 loop is CASSQEVGSLYNEQFF.

The V and J genes are TRBV7-2 and TRBJ2-1; TCRdb lists TRBD1, though no DNA is available to test this call. Germline CDR1 and CDR2: SGHTA and FQGNSA. The CDR3 extends over 18 amino acids. The CDR3 sequence: CASSLAYIAGAPYNEQFF.

J is TRBJ1-3 and V is TRBV7-2. The CDR3 covers 13 residues. The germline gives CDR1 SGHTA, CDR2 FQGNSA. CDR3 in amino acids: CASSLGWGNTIYF.

V usage is TRBV20-1 and J usage is TRBJ2-3; TCRdb indicates TRBD2, and absent DNA this call remains unverified. This CDR3 region has 12 residues. In germline, CDR1 is DFQATT, CDR2 SNEGSKA (reference sequence). The CDR3 spells CSWASGKDTQYF.

This CDR3 reads CASSQDDYRGRRNSYEQYF. The chain is built from TRBV4-2 and TRBJ2-7; TCRdb designates TRBD1, a call that cannot be tested without DNA. The CDR3 covers 19 residues. CDR1 is LGHNA, CDR2 YNFKEQ, per germline.

J is TRBJ2-7 and V is TRBV20-1; TCRdb's D call of TRBD1 is untestable without DNA. The germline gives CDR1 DFQATT, CDR2 SNEGSKA (reference sequence). The CDR3 spans 12 residues. The CDR3 here is CSARSRGDEQYF.

The CDR3 reads CSVGGRLNTEAFF. The chain has TRBV29-1 and TRBJ1-1. This CDR3 is built from 13 residues. CDR1 is SQVTM, CDR2 ANQGSEA, per germline.

The rearrangement joins TRBV7-2 to TRBJ2-5; checking the TCRdb D call of TRBD1 is not possible without DNA. CDR3 size: 15 residues. Germline CDR1 is SGHTA and CDR2 is FQGNSA. The CDR3 loop is CASSLDRGFTETQYF.

The chain carries TRBV5-4 and TRBJ1-5; TCRdb's D call of TRBD1 is untestable without DNA. Germline V gene sequence: CDR1 SGHNT, CDR2 YYREEE (reference sequence). The CDR3 runs to 18 residues. The CDR3 region is CASSLPFRERMGNQPQHF.

The chain links TRBV9 to TRBJ1-1; the D call from TCRdb, TRBD1, cannot be confirmed without DNA. Germline V gene data show CDR1 as SGDLS and CDR2 as YYNGEE. The CDR3 loop spans 17 amino acids. CDR3 region: CASSRGAGGPMNTEAFF.

The chain combines TRBV20-1 with TRBJ2-5; TCRdb's D call, TRBD1, is unchecked because there is no DNA. This CDR3 has 14 residues. Looked up from germline, CDR1 is DFQATT and CDR2 is SNEGSKA (reference sequence). CDR3 sequence: CSASGQGSAETQYF.

The CDR3 sequence: CASSLTTMGDRHF. The chain joins TRBV7-3 to TRBJ2-7; TCRdb lists TRBD1, though no DNA is available to test this call. The CDR3 has 13 residues. Germline V gene data show CDR1 as SGHTA and CDR2 as FQGTGA. Supplemented by reference TRBV7-3 and TRBJ2-7, the full variable domain reads GAGVSQTPSNKVTEKGKYVELRCDPISGHTALYWYRQSLGQGPEFLIYFQGTGAADDSGLPNDRFFAVRPEGSVSTLKIQRTERGDSAVYLCASSLTTMGDRHFGPGTRLTVT.

The chain couples TRBV5-4 to TRBJ2-3. CDR1 SGHNT and CDR2 YYREEE come from the germline V gene (reference sequence). The CDR3 consists of 14 residues. CDR3 sequence reads: CASSLDRSSDTQYF. The full variable domain, its missing parts supplied by reference TRBV5-4 and TRBJ2-3, is ETGVTQSPTHLIKTRGQQVTLRCSSQSGHNTVSWYQQALGQGPQFIFQYYREEENGRGNFPPRFSGLQFPNYSSELNVNALELDDSALYLCASSLDRSSDTQYFGPGTRLTVL.